Below, 23 T cell receptor beta chains from the same sample are listed, as sequenced in a study of cytomegalovirus exposure and HLA in healthy donors. Primers for the PCR totalled 60 Vbeta and 13 Jbeta. Data came from immunoSEQ multiplex PCR; TCRdb stores just in-frame clones and leaves some out. The data show around 98,000 clones, more than 70% seen once. Sequencing used PBMCs. These receptors came from a woman in her thirties or forties in good health and CMV-seronegative.

The chain combines TRBV12-1 with TRBJ2-2; the tabulated D call, TRBD2, remains unverified against the DNA. TRBV12-1 has pseudogene status. The CDR3 totals 16 residues. CDR3 DNA: TGTGCCAGCAGCCCTGGTCGGGGGGAGAACACCGGGGAGCTGTTTTTT. The encoded protein is CASSPGRGENTGELFF.

In its sample, this clone was seen once. J is TRBJ1-1 and V is TRBV2; TRBD1 might be the D (5 bases). V was trimmed by 2 bases and J by 3 bases, leaving 10 bases between them. The CDR3 contains 14 residues. CDR1 is SNHLY, CDR2 FYNNEI, per germline. CDR3: CASSEYRSYTEAFF. The CDR3 coding sequence is TGTGCCAGCAGTGAATACAGGTCCTACACTGAAGCTTTCTTT.

Worth noting for this clone: In the same sample, other DNA sequences code for this CDR3. The chain is built from TRBV5-1 and TRBJ2-7, with TRBD1 matching over 8 bases. V lost 9 bases to trimming and J lost 7 bases; unmatched junction nucleotides: 12. This CDR3 is 13 amino acids long. The germline V gene has CDR1 SGHRS and CDR2 YFSETQ. CDR3 sequence (DNA): TGCGCCACCGGCAGGGGGCCTCTGGAGGAGCAGTACTTC. It yields the protein CATGRGPLEEQYF.

The chain couples TRBV10-3 to TRBJ1-5; 9 positions agree with TRBD1. The germline CDR1 and CDR2 sequences are ENHRY and SYGVKD. The trim removed 2 bases at V and 5 bases at J, leaving 1 base unmatched. There are 14 residues in the CDR3. CDR3 amino acids: CAISERTGDQPQHF. The CDR3 nucleotides read TGTGCCATCAGTGAGCGGACAGGGGATCAGCCCCAGCATTTT.

The genes are TRBV7-2 and TRBJ2-7; no clear D. CDR3 size: 11 residues. V shed 6 bases and J shed 4 bases, with 7 bases lying between them. Germline V gene sequence: CDR1 SGHTA, CDR2 FQGNSA. The chain's CDR3 is CASRNAYEQYF. The CDR3 DNA follows: TGTGCCAGCAGGAACGCGTACGAGCAGTACTTC.

This rearrangement joins TRBV28 to TRBJ2-7; D is possibly TRBD2 (6 bases). This CDR3 is 13 amino acids long. The V end lost 4 bases, the J end lost 2 bases, and 9 bases lay between the germline ends. Germline V gives CDR1 MDHEN, CDR2 SYDVKM. CDR3 sequence: CASSSAGTYEQYF. The CDR3 DNA follows: TGTGCCAGCAGTTCAGCGGGCACCTACGAGCAGTACTTC.

V usage is TRBV28 and J usage is TRBJ1-2; weak D call: TRBD1 (6 bases). From germline, CDR1 is MDHEN and CDR2 SYDVKM. The CDR3 runs to 13 residues. The V end was cut by 5 bases, the J end by 4 bases, with 11 bases between. CDR3 sequence reads: CASSPQGFYGYTF. The DNA of the CDR3 is TGTGCCAGCAGTCCACAGGGTTTCTATGGCTACACCTTC.

The gene calls are TRBV7-2 and TRBJ1-4; D not resolved. Trimming cost V 1 base and J 8 bases, with 5 bases left between them. Germline assignment: CDR1 SGHTA and CDR2 FQGNSA. The CDR3 has 12 residues. The CDR3 sequence: CASSLVREKLFF. CDR3 bases: TGTGCCAGCAGCTTAGTCAGGGAAAAACTGTTTTTT.

This chain connects TRBV27 to TRBJ1-2, with 8 nucleotides matching TRBD1. Per germline, CDR1 MNHEY and CDR2 SMNVEV (reference sequence). The CDR3 runs to 13 residues. Trimming cost V 5 bases and J 6 bases; bases outside gene matches: 5. The CDR3 bases are TGTGCCAGCAGTGCGGGACAGGTTAATGGCTACACCTTC. Translating gives CASSAGQVNGYTF.

J is TRBJ2-3 and V is TRBV28, with D perhaps TRBD1 (5 bases). V gave up 5 bases and J gave up 2 bases, with 14 bases separating them. The CDR3 spans 15 residues. Germline values: CDR1 MDHEN, CDR2 SYDVKM. This chain's CDR3 is CASSLPVRDTDTQYF. The CDR3 nucleotides are TGTGCCAGCAGTCTCCCGGTCAGGGACACAGATACGCAGTATTTT.

The genes are TRBV19 and TRBJ2-3; D is uncertain. The CDR3 loop spans 13 amino acids. Germline V lookup: CDR1 LNHDA, CDR2 SQIVND (reference sequence). Trimming removed 5 bases from V and 3 bases from J, with 9 bases in between. The CDR3 DNA follows: TGTGCCAGTAGTTATAGTCGGACAGATACGCAGTATTTT. It codes for CASSYSRTDTQYF.

The rearrangement uses TRBV14 and TRBJ1-5; TRBD1 might be the D (6 bases). Trimming took off 2 bases at V and 4 bases at J, with 12 bases between the two ends. Germline-derived CDR1 and CDR2 are SGHDN and FVKESK. This CDR3 spans 15 amino acids. The CDR3 nucleotides read TGTGCCAGCAGCCAACGCACAGGGCGAAATCAGCCCCAGCATTTT. Its translation is CASSQRTGRNQPQHF.

The chain couples TRBV27 to TRBJ2-4; 7 bases line up with TRBD2. The CDR3 extends over 15 amino acids. J was trimmed by 6 bases and V by 2 bases; bases with no gene match: 7. Germline values: CDR1 MNHEY, CDR2 SMNVEV (reference sequence). Written as DNA, the CDR3 is TGTGCCAGCAGTTTAACGGGACTAAGGGGAAACATTCAGTACTTC. This translates into CASSLTGLRGNIQYF.

The V gene is TRBV7-3, the J gene TRBJ1-1; possibly TRBD1 for D (6 bases). Germline CDR1 reads SGHTA; CDR2 reads FQGTGA. The CDR3 is 13 residues long. V shed 2 bases and J shed 8 bases, with 12 bases lying between them. This chain's CDR3 is CASSLRVRGEAFF. DNA for the CDR3: TGTGCCAGCAGCTTACGAGTCAGGGGAGAAGCTTTCTTT.

V and J are TRBV29-1 and TRBJ2-2, with 8 bases aligning to TRBD2. The V gene's germline CDR1 is SQVTM and CDR2 ANQGSEA. V lost 6 bases and J lost 3; bases outside the gene matches: 15. This CDR3 is 17 amino acids long. CDR3 protein: CSVSRVAGGFDTGELFF. The CDR3 nucleotides read TGCAGCGTCTCGAGGGTTGCGGGGGGCTTCGACACCGGGGAGCTGTTTTTT.

The V and J genes are TRBV2 and TRBJ2-3, with a tentative D call TRBD1 (6 bases). Germline V gene lookup returns CDR1 SNHLY and CDR2 FYNNEI. This CDR3 region has 14 residues. With 7 bases removed from V and 2 bases from J, the gap between germline ends came to 13 bases. In DNA form, the CDR3 reads TGTGCCAGCACTAAGGACAGTTCCACAGATACGCAGTATTTT. Its translation: CASTKDSSTDTQYF.

V gene TRBV7-9 combines with J gene TRBJ1-2, with a weak D call TRBD1 (5 bases). CDR3 length equals 12 residues. From germline, CDR1 is SEHNR and CDR2 FQNEAQ (reference sequence). Trimming took off 4 bases at V and 8 bases at J, with 11 bases between the two ends. In DNA, the CDR3 is TGTGCCAGCAGCTCAGGGCGGGGAGGCTACACCTTC. Translating it yields CASSSGRGGYTF.

The V gene is TRBV18, the J gene TRBJ2-7; the D gene is possibly TRBD1 (5 bases). This CDR3 is built from 15 residues. The germline V gene encodes CDR1 KGHSH and CDR2 LQKENI. V was cut by 3 bases and J by 2 bases, with 14 bases left in between. This chain's CDR3 is CASSPGRVRPYEQYF. CDR3 DNA sequence: TGTGCCAGCTCACCGGGCAGGGTCAGACCCTACGAGCAGTACTTC. The full variable domain, in which reference TRBV18 and TRBJ2-7 provide the parts outside the CDR3, is NAGVMQNPRHLVRRRGQEARLRCSPMKGHSHVYWYRQLPEEGLKFMVYLQKENIIDESGMPKERFSAEFPKEGPSILRIQQVVRGDSAAYFCASSPGRVRPYEQYFGPGTRLTVT.

The chain employs TRBV9 and TRBJ1-4; no reliable D call. The CDR3 runs 14 residues. Germline V lookup: CDR1 SGDLS, CDR2 YYNGEE. V was clipped by 0 bases and J by 8 bases, with 11 bases between them. The CDR3 sequence: CASSVGGPREKLFF. In nucleotides, the CDR3 is TGTGCCAGCAGCGTAGGAGGCCCGAGGGAAAAACTGTTTTTT. Full variable domain (missing parts from reference TRBV9 and TRBJ1-4): DSGVTQTPKHLITATGQRVTLRCSPRSGDLSVYWYQQSLDQGLQFLIQYYNGEERAKGNILERFSAQQFPDLHSELNLSSLELGDSALYFCASSVGGPREKLFFGSGTQLSVL.

This rearrangement joins TRBV19 to TRBJ1-2, with 10 bases that match TRBD1. In germline, CDR1 is LNHDA, CDR2 SQIVND (reference sequence). Trimming took 6 bases from V and 7 from J; bases not matched to a gene: 8. This CDR3 comprises 14 residues. The CDR3 coding sequence is TGTGCCAGTAGCGCCGACAGGGGGCTTGGTGGCTACACCTTC. Protein sequence: CASSADRGLGGYTF.

The chain couples TRBV19 to TRBJ2-7, with TRBD1 matching 8 bases. J lost 3 bases, V lost 9 bases, and 10 bases had no gene match. The CDR3 sequence is 14 residues long. CDR1 and CDR2 from the germline V gene are LNHDA and SQIVND (reference sequence). The CDR3 spells CASQNRGAYYEQYF. The CDR3 bases are TGTGCCAGCCAGAACAGGGGGGCTTACTACGAGCAGTACTTC. The whole variable domain, remainder taken from reference TRBV19 and TRBJ2-7, is DGGITQSPKYLFRKEGQNVTLSCEQNLNHDAMYWYRQDPGQGLRLIYYSQIVNDFQKGDIAEGYSVSREKKESFPLTVTSAQKNPTAFYLCASQNRGAYYEQYFGPGTRLTVT.

The rearrangement joins TRBV6-5 to TRBJ2-7, with TRBD2 matching over 12 bases. Germline V lookup: CDR1 MNHEY, CDR2 SVGAGI. The V segment lost 6 bases and the J segment 1 base; nucleotides outside the gene matches: 4. The CDR3 spans 15 residues. CDR3 sequence reads: CASSRTSGASYEQYF. In nucleotides, the CDR3 is TGTGCCAGCAGCCGGACTAGCGGGGCTTCCTACGAGCAGTACTTC.

This chain joins TRBV30 and TRBJ1-1; D may be TRBD1 (5 bases). Per the germline V gene, CDR1 is GTSNPN and CDR2 is SVGIG (reference sequence). This CDR3 is 13 amino acids long. Deletions cut 0 bases from V and 1 base from J, with 6 bases between. CDR3 sequence (DNA): TGTGCCTGGAGTGTCAGGGCGAACACTGAAGCTTTCTTT. Translated: CAWSVRANTEAFF.